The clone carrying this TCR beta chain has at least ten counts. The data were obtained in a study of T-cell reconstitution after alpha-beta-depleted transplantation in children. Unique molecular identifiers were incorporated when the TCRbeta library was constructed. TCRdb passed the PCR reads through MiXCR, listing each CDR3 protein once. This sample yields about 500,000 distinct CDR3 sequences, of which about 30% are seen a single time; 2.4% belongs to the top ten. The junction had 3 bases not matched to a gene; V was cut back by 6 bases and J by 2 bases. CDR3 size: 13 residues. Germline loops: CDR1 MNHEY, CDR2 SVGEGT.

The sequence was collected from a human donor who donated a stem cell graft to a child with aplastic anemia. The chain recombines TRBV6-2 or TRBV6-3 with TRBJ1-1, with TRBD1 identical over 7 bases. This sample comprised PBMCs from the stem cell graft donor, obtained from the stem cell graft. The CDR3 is CASRRQGNTEAFF. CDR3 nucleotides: TGTGCCAGCAGAAGACAGGGTAACACTGAAGCTTTCTTT.